The 11 T cell receptor beta chains given below trace back to one sample, sequenced in a study of shared T cell receptors in the human thymus. Method: immunoSEQ multiplex PCR; TCRdb's copy keeps in-frame clones and lacks some. The repertoire consists of 700,000 to 750,000 clones, with around 85% occurring once and the leading ten covering 0.008% to 0.011%. These data also featured in a second study, about human thymus T cells.

The sample was thymocytes. These receptors came from a girl under three years old with a congenital heart defect.

This rearrangement joins TRBV7-2 to TRBJ1-1; 9 bases map to TRBD1. The CDR3 has 12 amino acids. The germline CDR1 and CDR2 sequences are SGHTA and FQGNSA. V lost 6 bases to trimming and J lost 11 bases; unmatched junction nucleotides: 7. CDR3 DNA: TGTGCCAGCAGATATGGGGACAGGGAGGCTTTCTTT. This gives the protein CASRYGDREAFF.

The gene calls are TRBV14 and TRBJ1-1, with D possibly being TRBD1 (6 bases). Germline V gene data show CDR1 as SGHDN and CDR2 as FVKESK. Trimming stripped 0 bases from V and 5 bases from J, with 19 bases between. The CDR3 spans 17 residues. CDR3 in amino acids: CASSQDSQGKSRTEAFF. The CDR3 nucleotides read TGTGCCAGCAGCCAAGATTCACAGGGAAAGTCTCGAACTGAAGCTTTCTTT.

The chain links TRBV5-1 to TRBJ1-2; D gene uncertain. This CDR3 comprises 14 residues. Per germline, CDR1 SGHRS and CDR2 YFSETQ. The V gene lost 0 bases and the J gene lost 7 bases, with 13 bases spanning the gap. The CDR3 protein is CASSLETGRSGYTF. The CDR3, as DNA: TGCGCCAGCAGCTTGGAAACCGGAAGGAGTGGCTACACCTTC. Drawing the rest from reference TRBV5-1 and TRBJ1-2, the complete variable domain is KAGVTQTPRYLIKTRGQQVTLSCSPISGHRSVSWYQQTPGQGLQFLFEYFSETQRNKGNFPGRFSGRQFSNSRSEMNVSTLELGDSALYLCASSLETGRSGYTFGSGTRLTVV.

The CDR3 sequence is CASSAGTGEITVNTEAFF. The CDR3 DNA reads TGTGCCAGCAGTGCCGGGACAGGGGAAATTACGGTGAACACTGAAGCTTTCTTT. The chain is built from TRBV27 and TRBJ1-1, with 10 bases identical to TRBD1. Germline V CDR1 and CDR2: MNHEY, SMNVEV (reference sequence). CDR3 length: 18 amino acids. The V segment lost 5 bases and the J segment 0 bases; nucleotides outside the gene matches: 12.

The chain uses TRBV18 and TRBJ1-2; TRBD1 agrees at 7 bases. Germline V CDR1 and CDR2: KGHSH, LQKENI. This CDR3 has 14 amino acids. Trimming cost V 6 bases and J 4 bases; bases outside gene matches: 8. CDR3 in DNA: TGTGCCAGCTCGCCCCGACAGGGTATCTATGGCTACACCTTC. This gives the protein CASSPRQGIYGYTF.

The rearrangement joins TRBV5-1 to TRBJ2-7; tentatively, D is TRBD2 (6 bases). Per the germline V gene, CDR1 is SGHRS and CDR2 is YFSETQ. The V gene lost 8 bases and the J gene lost 0 bases, with 18 bases spanning the gap. This CDR3 has 15 amino acids. CDR3 nucleotide sequence: TGCGCCAGTAGGGCCCTGGGAGGTTTCTCCTACGAGCAGTACTTC. This translates into CASRALGGFSYEQYF.

V usage is TRBV4-1 and J usage is TRBJ2-7, with 7 nucleotides matching TRBD2. The CDR3 extends over 15 amino acids. Per germline, CDR1 MGHRA and CDR2 YSYEKL. Trimming at V came to 3 bases and at J to 4 bases, leaving 9 bases not matched to a gene. The CDR3 loop is CASSQEAGKIYEQYF. As DNA, the CDR3 is TGCGCCAGCAGCCAGGAAGCGGGAAAGATATACGAGCAGTACTTC.

The chain employs TRBV11-2 and TRBJ1-1, with D possibly being TRBD1 (6 bases). The germline CDR1 and CDR2 sequences are SGHAT and FQNNGV. The CDR3 extends over 15 amino acids. Trimming removed 5 bases at V and 5 bases at J, with 18 bases between. CDR3: CASSLMTGKGTEAFF. CDR3 DNA: TGTGCCAGCAGCCTAATGACAGGTAAAGGGACTGAAGCTTTCTTT.

This clone was seen once. The J gene is TRBJ2-4, the V gene TRBV12-5, with TRBD2 matching over 8 bases. The trim removed 5 bases at V and 7 bases at J, leaving 16 bases unmatched. The CDR3 is 17 residues long. In germline, CDR1 is LGHNT, CDR2 FRNRAP. The CDR3 sequence is CASGPPGLVTPRNIQYF. The CDR3 DNA reads as TGTGCTAGTGGTCCCCCGGGACTAGTCACCCCTCGGAACATTCAGTACTTC.

The chain is built from TRBV7-9 and TRBJ2-3; D is perhaps TRBD1 (6 bases). The V gene's germline CDR1 is SEHNR and CDR2 FQNEAQ (reference sequence). Trimming left V 0 bases short and J 0 bases short, with 13 bases between. The CDR3 sequence is 17 residues long. The chain's CDR3 is CASSLAAGALSTDTQYF. For the CDR3, the DNA is TGTGCCAGCAGCTTAGCGGCAGGGGCCTTAAGCACAGATACGCAGTATTTT.

This chain uses TRBV6-5 with TRBJ1-1; a possible D gene is TRBD1 (5 bases). The CDR3 spans 14 residues. Germline CDR1 is MNHEY and CDR2 is SVGAGI. Trimming took off 6 bases at V and 3 bases at J, with 14 bases between the two ends. The CDR3 nucleotides read TGTGCCAGCAGCCTAAAAGGACATGACACTGAAGCTTTCTTT. Its protein product is CASSLKGHDTEAFF.